Below, one TCR beta chain is given with its context. There is no known antigen for this receptor. Base quality data are lacking; no much larger clone is found one base away. Enrolling through a virtual design, the prospective study's participants ranged in age from roughly 18 to 95 years and lived across approximately 25 United States geographic areas. In the prospective study, participants were assigned to cohorts based on the clinical history participants reported in a screening survey and a study questionnaire. Recovered participants in ImmuneRACE Cohort 3 were defined as having two consecutive negative NP/OP PCR tests, clearance from a healthcare professional, or resolution of symptoms. In the prospective study, whole blood, serum and a nasopharyngeal or oropharyngeal swab were collected from each participant by mobile phlebotomists. Participants in the prospective study had the option to provide additional blood draws and questionnaires over a roughly two-month period. Prospective study blood samples were shipped either frozen or at room temperature before DNA extraction.

This record comes from a study of blood T cell repertoires in COVID-19 (dated by TCRdb to 2019 to 2021). With regard to the full study: Collaborator samples came from the United States, Italy and Spain and covered acute and convalescent phases of COVID-19. The material from the prospective study consisted of cDNA or gDNA derived from T cells, B-cell-depleted T cells, or PBMCs. Subjects who had been exposed to COVID-19, were actively infected with it, or had recovered from it provided the deeply sampled blood TCRbeta repertoires that made up the dataset. The repertoires were released in a freely available public database meant as a resource for research on the immune response to SARS-CoV-2. The samples were drawn from two sources: the first 160 participants of the ongoing ImmuneRACE study, and 1,254 subjects contributed by 6 global collaborators. Sample metadata almost always included a de-identified subject ID, COVID-19 status, age in years and sex. HLA class I and class II types, where available, came from metadata supplied by the sample provider rather than from assay-based typing. Results the study describes overall, beyond this receptor: Clinical and demographic metadata were provided uncurated, with the amount varying by source and participant.

CDR1 and CDR2 are read off the germline V gene as MGHRA and YSYEKL. V loses 0 bases, J loses 8 bases, and the germline ends lie 20 bases apart. From cysteine to phenylalanine, the CDR3 is 16 amino acids long. Only CDR3 DNA is held: 48 bases, read in frame from base 1. TCRbeta CDR3 regions were amplified from genomic DNA by means of the immunoSEQ Assay, a bias-controlled multiplex PCR. The study's own analysis went as follows. The number of nucleated cells in each sample was estimated from the amplification of reference gene primers within the assay. Sequence reads were collapsed and filtered to measure the absolute abundance of every unique TCRbeta CDR3 rearrangement. For each sample, productive Simpson clonality was calculated by taking the square root of Simpson's diversity index across productive rearrangements. Not all clones reach the TCRdb copy of this immuneACCESS table, which keeps in-frame sequences only. Checked studies attribute under half of the gap to unresolved V genes and leave the rest unexplained. That table gives V, J and clone size, and the DNA gave D and trimming. A total of about 220,000 clones appear in this sample, approximately 84% of them only once. Approximately 16% of the sample comes from the top ten.

The clonotype comes from a middle-aged man who had recovered from COVID-19. The sample comprised PBMCs or T cells enriched from blood (not recorded which). The rearranged chain carries TRBV4-1 and TRBJ2-7, with TRBD1 perhaps the D gene, on 5 matching bases. The CDR3 sequence is CASSQESKGLTTQQYF. The DNA sequence is as follows: TGCGCCAGCAGCCAAGAGAGTAAGGGGCTAACTACGCAGCAGTACTTC.